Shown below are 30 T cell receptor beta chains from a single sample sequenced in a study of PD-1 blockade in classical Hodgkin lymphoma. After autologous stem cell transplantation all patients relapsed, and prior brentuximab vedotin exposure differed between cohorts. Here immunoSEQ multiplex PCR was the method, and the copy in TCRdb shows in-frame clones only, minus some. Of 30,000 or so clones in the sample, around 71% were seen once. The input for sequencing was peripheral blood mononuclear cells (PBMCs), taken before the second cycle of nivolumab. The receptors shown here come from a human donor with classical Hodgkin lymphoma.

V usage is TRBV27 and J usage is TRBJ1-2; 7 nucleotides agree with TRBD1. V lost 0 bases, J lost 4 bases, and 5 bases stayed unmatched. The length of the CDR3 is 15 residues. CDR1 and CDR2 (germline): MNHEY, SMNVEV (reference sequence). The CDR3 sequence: CASSLSAGGIYGYTF. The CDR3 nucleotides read TGTGCCAGCAGTTTATCTGCAGGGGGGATCTATGGCTACACCTTC.

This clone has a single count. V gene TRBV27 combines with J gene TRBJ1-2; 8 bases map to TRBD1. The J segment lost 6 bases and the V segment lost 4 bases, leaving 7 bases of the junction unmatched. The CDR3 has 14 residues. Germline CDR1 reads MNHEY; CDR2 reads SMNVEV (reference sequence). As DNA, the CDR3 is TGTGCCAGCAGTTCTCCGGGACAGGCACATGGCTACACCTTC. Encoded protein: CASSSPGQAHGYTF.

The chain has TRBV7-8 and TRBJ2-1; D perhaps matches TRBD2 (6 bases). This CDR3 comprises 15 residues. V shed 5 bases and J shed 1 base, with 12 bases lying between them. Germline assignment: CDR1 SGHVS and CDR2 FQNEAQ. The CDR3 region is CASSPRDWSYNEQFF. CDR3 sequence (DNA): TGTGCCAGCAGCCCCCGGGACTGGTCCTACAATGAGCAGTTCTTC. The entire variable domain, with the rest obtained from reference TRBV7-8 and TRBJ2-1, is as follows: GAGVSQSPRYKVAKRGQDVALRCDPISGHVSLFWYQQALGQGPEFLTYFQNEAQLDKSGLPSDRFFAERPEGSVSTLKIQRTQQEDSAVYLCASSPRDWSYNEQFFGPGTRLTVL.

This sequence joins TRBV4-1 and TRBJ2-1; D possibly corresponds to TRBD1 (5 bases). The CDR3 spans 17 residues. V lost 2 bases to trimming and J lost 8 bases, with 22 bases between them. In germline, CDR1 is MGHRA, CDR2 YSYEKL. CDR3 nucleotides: TGCGCCAGCAGCCAAAAAATCATAGGTGTGGCAGGGCATGAGCAGTTCTTC. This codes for CASSQKIIGVAGHEQFF.

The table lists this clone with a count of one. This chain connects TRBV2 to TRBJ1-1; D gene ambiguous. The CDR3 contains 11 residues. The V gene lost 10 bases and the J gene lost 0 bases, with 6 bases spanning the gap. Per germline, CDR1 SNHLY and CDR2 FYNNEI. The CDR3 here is CATGMNTEAFF. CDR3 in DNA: TGTGCCACGGGGATGAACACTGAAGCTTTCTTT.

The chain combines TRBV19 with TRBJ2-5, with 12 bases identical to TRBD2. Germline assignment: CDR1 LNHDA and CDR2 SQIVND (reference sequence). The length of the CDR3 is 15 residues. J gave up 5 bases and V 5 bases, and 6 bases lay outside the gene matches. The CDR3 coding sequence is TGTGCCAGTAGTTCTAGCGGGGGGGCCGTGGAGACCCAGTACTTC. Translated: CASSSSGGAVETQYF.

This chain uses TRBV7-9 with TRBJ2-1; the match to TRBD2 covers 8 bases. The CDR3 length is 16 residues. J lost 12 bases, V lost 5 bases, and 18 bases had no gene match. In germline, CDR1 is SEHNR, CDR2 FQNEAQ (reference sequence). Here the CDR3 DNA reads TGTGCCAGCAGCCCCCCTTTGACGGGAGGGCCCTCAGGGCAGTTCTTC. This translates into CASSPPLTGGPSGQFF.

The CDR3 sequence is CASSRTSGGTSYEQYF. Written as DNA, the CDR3 is TGTGCCAGCAGTAGGACTAGCGGGGGGACCTCCTACGAGCAGTACTTC. The V and J genes are TRBV27 and TRBJ2-7, with 14 bases aligning to TRBD2. CDR1 MNHEY and CDR2 SMNVEV come from the germline V gene (reference sequence). With 5 bases clipped from V and 0 bases from J, the junction kept 3 bases outside the gene matches. This CDR3 is built from 16 residues.

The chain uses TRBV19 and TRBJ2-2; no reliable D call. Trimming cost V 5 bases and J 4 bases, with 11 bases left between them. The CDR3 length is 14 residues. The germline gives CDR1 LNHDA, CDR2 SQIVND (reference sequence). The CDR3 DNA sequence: TGTGCCAGTAGTGCCGGGTCAGGCACCGGGGAGCTGTTTTTT. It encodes CASSAGSGTGELFF.

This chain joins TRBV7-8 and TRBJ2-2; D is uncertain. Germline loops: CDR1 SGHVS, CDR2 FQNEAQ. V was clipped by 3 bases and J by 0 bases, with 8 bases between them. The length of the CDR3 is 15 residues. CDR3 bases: TGTGCCAGCAGCTTTGGCTCATCGAACACCGGGGAGCTGTTTTTT. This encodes CASSFGSSNTGELFF.

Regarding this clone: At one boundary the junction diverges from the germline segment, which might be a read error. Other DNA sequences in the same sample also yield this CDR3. CDR3 sequence: CASSPVSGGAYEQFF. In nucleotides, the CDR3 is TGTGCCAGCAGCCCAGTCTCAGGCGGGGCGTATGAGCAATTCTTC. The gene calls are TRBV5-6 and TRBJ2-1; weak D call: TRBD2 (6 bases). Germline-derived CDR1 and CDR2 are SGHDT and YYEEEE. This CDR3 has 15 amino acids. Full variable domain (rest looked up from reference TRBV5-6 and TRBJ2-1): DAGVTQSPTHLIKTRGQQVTLRCSPKSGHDTVSWYQQALGQGPQFIFQYYEEEERQRGNFPDRFSGHQFPNYSSELNVNALLLGDSALYLCASSPVSGGAYEQFFGPGTRLTVL.

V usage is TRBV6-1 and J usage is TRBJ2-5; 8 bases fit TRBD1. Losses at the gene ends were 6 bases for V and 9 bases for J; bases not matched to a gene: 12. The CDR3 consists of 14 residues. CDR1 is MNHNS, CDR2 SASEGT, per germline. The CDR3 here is CASSPTGGWEAQYF. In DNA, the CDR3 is TGTGCCAGCAGCCCCACAGGGGGTTGGGAGGCCCAGTACTTC.

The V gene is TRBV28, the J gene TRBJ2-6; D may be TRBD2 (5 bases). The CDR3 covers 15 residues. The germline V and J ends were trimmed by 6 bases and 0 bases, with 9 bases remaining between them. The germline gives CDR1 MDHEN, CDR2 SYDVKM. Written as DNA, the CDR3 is TGTGCCAGCAGAATGGGGAGCTCTGGGGCCAACGTCCTGACTTTC. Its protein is CASRMGSSGANVLTF.

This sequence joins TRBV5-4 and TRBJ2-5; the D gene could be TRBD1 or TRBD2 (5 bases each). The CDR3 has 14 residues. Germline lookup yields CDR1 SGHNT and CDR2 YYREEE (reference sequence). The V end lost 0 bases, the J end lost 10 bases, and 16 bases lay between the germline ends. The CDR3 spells CASSLGTGTLFQYF. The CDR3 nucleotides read TGTGCCAGCAGCTTGGGAACCGGGACCCTCTTCCAGTACTTC.

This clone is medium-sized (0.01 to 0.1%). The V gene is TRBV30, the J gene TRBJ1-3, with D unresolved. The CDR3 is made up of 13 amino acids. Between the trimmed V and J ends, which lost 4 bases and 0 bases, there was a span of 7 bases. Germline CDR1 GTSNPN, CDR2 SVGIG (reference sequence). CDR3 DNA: TGTGCCTGGAACGCGAACTCTGGAAACACCATATATTTT. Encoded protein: CAWNANSGNTIYF.

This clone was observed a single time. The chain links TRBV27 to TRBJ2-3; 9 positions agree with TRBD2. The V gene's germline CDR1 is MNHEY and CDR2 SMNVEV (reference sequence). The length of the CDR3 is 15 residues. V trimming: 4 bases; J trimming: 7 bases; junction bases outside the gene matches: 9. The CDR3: CASSSPQRGVHTQYF. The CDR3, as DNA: TGTGCCAGCAGTTCCCCGCAGCGGGGGGTTCATACGCAGTATTTT.

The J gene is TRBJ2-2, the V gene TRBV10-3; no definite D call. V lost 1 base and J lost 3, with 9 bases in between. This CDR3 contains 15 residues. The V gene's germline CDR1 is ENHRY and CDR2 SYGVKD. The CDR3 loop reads CAISEWSIDTGELFF. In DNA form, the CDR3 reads TGTGCCATCAGTGAGTGGTCTATAGACACCGGGGAGCTGTTTTTT.

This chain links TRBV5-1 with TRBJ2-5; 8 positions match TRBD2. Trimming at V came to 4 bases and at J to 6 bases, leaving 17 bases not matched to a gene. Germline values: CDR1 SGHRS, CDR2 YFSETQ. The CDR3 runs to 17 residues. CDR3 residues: CASSHGGGGLAEKTQYF. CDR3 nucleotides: TGCGCCAGCAGCCATGGGGGCGGGGGGCTCGCTGAAAAGACCCAGTACTTC.

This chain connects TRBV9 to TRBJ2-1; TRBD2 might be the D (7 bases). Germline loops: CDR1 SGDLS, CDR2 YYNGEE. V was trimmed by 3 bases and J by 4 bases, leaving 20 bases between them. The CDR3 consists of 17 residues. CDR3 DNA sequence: TGTGCCAGCAGCGGTGAGGGGGAGGGCCTGGGTTACAATGAGCAGTTCTTC. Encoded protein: CASSGEGEGLGYNEQFF.

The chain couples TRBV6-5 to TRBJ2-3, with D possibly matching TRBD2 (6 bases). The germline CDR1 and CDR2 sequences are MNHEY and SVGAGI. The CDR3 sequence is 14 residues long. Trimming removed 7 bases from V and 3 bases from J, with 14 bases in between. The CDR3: CASMRPSVTDTQYF. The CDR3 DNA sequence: TGTGCCAGCATGCGGCCTAGCGTTACAGATACGCAGTATTTT.

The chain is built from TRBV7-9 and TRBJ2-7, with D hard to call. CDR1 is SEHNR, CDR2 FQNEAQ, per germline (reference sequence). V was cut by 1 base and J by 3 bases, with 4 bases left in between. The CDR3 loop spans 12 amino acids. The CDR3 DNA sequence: TGTGCCAGCAGCTTAGGGGTCTACGAGCAGTACTTC. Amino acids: CASSLGVYEQYF. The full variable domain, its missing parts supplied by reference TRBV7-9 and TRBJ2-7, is DTGVSQNPRHKITKRGQNVTFRCDPISEHNRLYWYRQTLGQGPEFLTYFQNEAQLEKSRLLSDRFSAERPKGSFSTLEIQRTEQGDSAMYLCASSLGVYEQYFGPGTRLTVT.

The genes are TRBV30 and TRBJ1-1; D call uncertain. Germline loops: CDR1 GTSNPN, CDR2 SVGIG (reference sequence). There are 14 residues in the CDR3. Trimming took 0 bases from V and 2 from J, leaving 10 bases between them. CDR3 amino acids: CAWSVFGLNTEAFF. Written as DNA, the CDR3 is TGTGCCTGGAGTGTATTTGGATTAAACACTGAAGCTTTCTTT. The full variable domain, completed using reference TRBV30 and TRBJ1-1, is SQTIHQWPATLVQPVGSPLSLECTVEGTSNPNLYWYRQAAGRGLQLLFYSVGIGQISSEVPQNLSASRPQDRQFILSSKKLLLSDSGFYLCAWSVFGLNTEAFFGQGTRLTVV.

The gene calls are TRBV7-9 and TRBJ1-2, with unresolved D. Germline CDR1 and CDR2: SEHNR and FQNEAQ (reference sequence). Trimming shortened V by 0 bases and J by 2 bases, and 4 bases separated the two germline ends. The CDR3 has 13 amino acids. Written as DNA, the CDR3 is TGTGCCAGCAGCTTAGCCATAAACTATGGCTACACCTTC. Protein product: CASSLAINYGYTF.

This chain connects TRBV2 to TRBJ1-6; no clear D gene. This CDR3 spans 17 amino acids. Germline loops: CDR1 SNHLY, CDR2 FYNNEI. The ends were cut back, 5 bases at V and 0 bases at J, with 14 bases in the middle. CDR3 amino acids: CASSLGPPSSYNSPLHF. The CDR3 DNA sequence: TGTGCCAGCAGTTTAGGACCGCCGAGCTCCTATAATTCACCCCTCCACTTT.

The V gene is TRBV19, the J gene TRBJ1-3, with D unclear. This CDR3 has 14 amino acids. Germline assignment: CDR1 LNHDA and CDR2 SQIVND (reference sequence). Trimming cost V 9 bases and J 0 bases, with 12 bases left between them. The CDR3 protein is CASGLYSSGNTIYF. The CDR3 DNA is TGTGCCAGCGGACTGTACAGCTCTGGAAACACCATATATTTT.

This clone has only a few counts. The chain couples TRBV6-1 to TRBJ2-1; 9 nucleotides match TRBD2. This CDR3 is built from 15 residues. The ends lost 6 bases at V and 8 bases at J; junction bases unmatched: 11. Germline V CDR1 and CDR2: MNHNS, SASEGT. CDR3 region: CASRTGTSLFHEQFF. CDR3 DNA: TGTGCCAGCAGAACCGGGACTAGCCTTTTCCATGAGCAGTTCTTC.

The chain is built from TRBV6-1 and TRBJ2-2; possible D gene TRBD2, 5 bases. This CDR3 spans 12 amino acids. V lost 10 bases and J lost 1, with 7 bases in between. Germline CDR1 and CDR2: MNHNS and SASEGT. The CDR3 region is CATSGNTGELFF. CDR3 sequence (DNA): TGTGCCACCAGCGGGAACACCGGGGAGCTGTTTTTT.

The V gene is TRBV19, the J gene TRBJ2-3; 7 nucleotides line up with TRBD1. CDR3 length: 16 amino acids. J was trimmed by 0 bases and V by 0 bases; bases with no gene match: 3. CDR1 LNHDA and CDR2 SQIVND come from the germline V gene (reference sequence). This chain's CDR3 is CASSIDYRGSTDTQYF. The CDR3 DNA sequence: TGTGCCAGTAGTATAGATTACAGGGGAAGCACAGATACGCAGTATTTT.

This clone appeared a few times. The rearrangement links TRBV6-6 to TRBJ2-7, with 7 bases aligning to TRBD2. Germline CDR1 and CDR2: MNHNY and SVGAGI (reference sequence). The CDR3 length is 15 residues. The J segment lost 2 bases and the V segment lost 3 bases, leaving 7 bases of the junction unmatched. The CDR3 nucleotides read TGTGCCAGCAGTTATCTTAACGGGGGGACCTACGAGCAGTACTTC. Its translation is CASSYLNGGTYEQYF.

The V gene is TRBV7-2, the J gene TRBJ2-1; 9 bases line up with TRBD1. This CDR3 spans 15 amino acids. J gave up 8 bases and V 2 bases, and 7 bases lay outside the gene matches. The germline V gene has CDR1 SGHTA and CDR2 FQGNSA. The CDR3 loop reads CASSLLGQGFHEQFF. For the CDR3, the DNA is TGTGCCAGCAGCTTATTGGGACAGGGTTTCCATGAGCAGTTCTTC. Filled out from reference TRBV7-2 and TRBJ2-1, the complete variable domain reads GAGVSQSPSNKVTEKGKDVELRCDPISGHTALYWYRQSLGQGLEFLIYFQGNSAPDKSGLPSDRFSAERTGGSVSTLTIQRTQQEDSAVYLCASSLLGQGFHEQFFGPGTRLTVL.